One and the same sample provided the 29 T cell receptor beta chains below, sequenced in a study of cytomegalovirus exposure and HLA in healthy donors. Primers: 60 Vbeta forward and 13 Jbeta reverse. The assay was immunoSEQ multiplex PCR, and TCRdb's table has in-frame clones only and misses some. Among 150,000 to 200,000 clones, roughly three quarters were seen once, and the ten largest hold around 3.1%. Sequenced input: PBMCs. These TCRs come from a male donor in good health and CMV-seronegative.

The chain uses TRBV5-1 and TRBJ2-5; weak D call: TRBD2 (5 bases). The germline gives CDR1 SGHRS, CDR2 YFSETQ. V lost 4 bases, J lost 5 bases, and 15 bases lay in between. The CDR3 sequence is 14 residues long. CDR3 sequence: CASSTELGRETQYF. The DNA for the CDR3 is TGCGCCAGCAGCACCGAACTAGGTCGCGAGACCCAGTACTTC.

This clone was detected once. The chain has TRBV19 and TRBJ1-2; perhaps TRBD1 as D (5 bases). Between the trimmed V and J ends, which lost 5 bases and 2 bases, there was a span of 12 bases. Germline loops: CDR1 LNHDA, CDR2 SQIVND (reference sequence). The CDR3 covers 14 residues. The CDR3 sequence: CASSWGGPNYGYTF. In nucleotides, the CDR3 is TGTGCCAGTAGTTGGGGGGGACCAAACTATGGCTACACCTTC.

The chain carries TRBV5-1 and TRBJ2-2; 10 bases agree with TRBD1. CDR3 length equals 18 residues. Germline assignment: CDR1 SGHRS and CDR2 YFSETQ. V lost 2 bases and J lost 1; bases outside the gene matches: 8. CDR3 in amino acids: CASSFRQGATKNTGELFF. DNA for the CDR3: TGCGCCAGCAGCTTCCGACAGGGGGCAACGAAGAACACCGGGGAGCTGTTTTTT.

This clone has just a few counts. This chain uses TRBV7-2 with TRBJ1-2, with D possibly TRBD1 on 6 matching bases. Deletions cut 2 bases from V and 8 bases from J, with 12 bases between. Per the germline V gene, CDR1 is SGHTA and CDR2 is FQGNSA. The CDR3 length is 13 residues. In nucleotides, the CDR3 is TGTGCCAGCAGCTTATGGCCAGGGGTGGGCTACACCTTC. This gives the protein CASSLWPGVGYTF.

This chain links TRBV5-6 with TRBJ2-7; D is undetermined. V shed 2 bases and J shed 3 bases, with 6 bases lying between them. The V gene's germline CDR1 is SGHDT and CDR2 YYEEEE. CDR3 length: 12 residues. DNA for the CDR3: TGTGCCAGCAGCTTAACTAACTACGAGCAGTACTTC. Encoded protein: CASSLTNYEQYF.

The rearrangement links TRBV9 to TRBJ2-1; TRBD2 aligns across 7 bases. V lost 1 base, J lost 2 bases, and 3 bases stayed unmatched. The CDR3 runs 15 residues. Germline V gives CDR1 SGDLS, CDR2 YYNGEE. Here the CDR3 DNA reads TGTGCCAGCAGCGTACAAGCGGGACCCTACAATGAGCAGTTCTTC. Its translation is CASSVQAGPYNEQFF. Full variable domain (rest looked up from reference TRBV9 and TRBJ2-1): DSGVTQTPKHLITATGQRVTLRCSPRSGDLSVYWYQQSLDQGLQFLIQYYNGEERAKGNILERFSAQQFPDLHSELNLSSLELGDSALYFCASSVQAGPYNEQFFGPGTRLTVL.

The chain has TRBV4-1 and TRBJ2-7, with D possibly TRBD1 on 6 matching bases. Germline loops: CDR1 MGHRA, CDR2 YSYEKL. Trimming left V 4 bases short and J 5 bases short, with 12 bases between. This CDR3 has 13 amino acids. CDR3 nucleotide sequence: TGCGCCAGCAGCCCTTTACAGGGCCACGAGCAGTACTTC. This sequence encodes CASSPLQGHEQYF.

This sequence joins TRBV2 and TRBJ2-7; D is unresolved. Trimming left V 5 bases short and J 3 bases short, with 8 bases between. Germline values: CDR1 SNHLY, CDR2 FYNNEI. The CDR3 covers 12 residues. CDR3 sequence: CASSIGFYEQYF. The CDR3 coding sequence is TGTGCCAGCAGTATCGGTTTCTACGAGCAGTACTTC. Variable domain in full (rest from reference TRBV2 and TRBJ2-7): EPEVTQTPSHQVTQMGQEVILRCVPISNHLYFYWYRQILGQKVEFLVSFYNNEISEKSEIFDDQFSVERPDGSNFTLKIRSTKLEDSAMYFCASSIGFYEQYFGPGTRLTVT.

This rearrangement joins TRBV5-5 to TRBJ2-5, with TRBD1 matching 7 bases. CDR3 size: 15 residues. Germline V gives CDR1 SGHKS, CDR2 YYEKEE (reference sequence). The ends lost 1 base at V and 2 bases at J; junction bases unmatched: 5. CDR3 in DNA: TGTGCCAGCAGCTTGTCAGGGACAGTTCAAGAGACCCAGTACTTC. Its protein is CASSLSGTVQETQYF.

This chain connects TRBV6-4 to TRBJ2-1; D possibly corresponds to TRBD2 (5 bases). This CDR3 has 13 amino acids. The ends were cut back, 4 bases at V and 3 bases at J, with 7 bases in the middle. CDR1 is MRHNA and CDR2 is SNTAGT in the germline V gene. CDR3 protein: CASSAGVYNEQFF. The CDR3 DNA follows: TGTGCCAGCAGTGCCGGGGTCTACAATGAGCAGTTCTTC.

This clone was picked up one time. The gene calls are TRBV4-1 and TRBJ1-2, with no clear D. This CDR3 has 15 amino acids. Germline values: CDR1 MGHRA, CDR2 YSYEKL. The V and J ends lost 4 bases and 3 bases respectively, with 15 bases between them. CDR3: CASSPVGPEDYGYTF. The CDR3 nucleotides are TGCGCCAGCAGCCCTGTTGGGCCCGAAGACTATGGCTACACCTTC.

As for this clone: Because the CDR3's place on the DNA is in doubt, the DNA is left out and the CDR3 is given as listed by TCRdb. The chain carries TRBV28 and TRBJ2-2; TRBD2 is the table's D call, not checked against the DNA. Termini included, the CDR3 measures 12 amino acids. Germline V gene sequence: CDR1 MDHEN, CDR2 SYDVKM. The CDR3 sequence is CASTSGTGELFF.

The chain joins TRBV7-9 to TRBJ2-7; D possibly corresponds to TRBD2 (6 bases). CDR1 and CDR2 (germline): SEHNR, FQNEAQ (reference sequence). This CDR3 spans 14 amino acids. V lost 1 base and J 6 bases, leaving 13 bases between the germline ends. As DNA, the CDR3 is TGTGCCAGCAGCTTAGGGGGGGAGTCCCTCGAGCAGTACTTC. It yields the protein CASSLGGESLEQYF.

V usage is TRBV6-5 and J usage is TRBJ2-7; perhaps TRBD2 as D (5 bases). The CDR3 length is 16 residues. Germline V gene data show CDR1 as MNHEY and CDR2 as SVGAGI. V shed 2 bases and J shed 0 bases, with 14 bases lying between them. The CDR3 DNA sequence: TGTGCCAGCAGTTACCCGCCGGGGTCGAGCTCCTACGAGCAGTACTTC. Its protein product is CASSYPPGSSSYEQYF.

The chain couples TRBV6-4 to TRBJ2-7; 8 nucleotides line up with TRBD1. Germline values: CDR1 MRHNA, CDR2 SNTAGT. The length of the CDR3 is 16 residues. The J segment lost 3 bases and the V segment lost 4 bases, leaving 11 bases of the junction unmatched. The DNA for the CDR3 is TGTGCCAGCAGTGTTGGGCCGACAGGGGATGGCTACGAGCAGTACTTC. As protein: CASSVGPTGDGYEQYF.

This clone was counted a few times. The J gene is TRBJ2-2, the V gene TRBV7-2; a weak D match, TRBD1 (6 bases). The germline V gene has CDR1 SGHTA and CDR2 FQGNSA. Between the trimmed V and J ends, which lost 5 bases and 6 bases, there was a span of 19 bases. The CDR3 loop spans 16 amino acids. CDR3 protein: CASSAQRGFSPGELFF. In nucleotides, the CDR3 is TGTGCCAGCAGCGCTCAAAGGGGGTTCAGCCCCGGGGAGCTGTTTTTT.

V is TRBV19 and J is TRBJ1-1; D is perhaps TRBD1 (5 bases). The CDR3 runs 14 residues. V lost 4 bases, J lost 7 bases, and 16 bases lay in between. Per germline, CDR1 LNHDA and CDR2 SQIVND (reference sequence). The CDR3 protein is CASSKTGRESEAFF. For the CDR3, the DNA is TGTGCCAGTAGTAAAACAGGAAGAGAGAGTGAAGCTTTCTTT.

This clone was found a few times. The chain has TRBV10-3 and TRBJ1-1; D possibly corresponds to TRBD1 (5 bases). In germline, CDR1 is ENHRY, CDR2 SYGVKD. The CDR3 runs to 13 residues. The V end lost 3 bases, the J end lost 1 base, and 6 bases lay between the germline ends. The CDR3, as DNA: TGTGCCATCAGTGAAAGGGGGAACACTGAAGCTTTCTTT. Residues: CAISERGNTEAFF.

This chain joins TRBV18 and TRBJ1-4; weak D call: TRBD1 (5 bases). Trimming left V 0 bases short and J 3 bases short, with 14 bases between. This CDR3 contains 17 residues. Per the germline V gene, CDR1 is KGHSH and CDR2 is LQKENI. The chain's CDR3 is CASSPPSSRASNEKLFF. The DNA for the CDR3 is TGTGCCAGCTCACCACCATCAAGCAGGGCTTCTAATGAAAAACTGTTTTTT. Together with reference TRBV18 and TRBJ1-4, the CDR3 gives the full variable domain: NAGVMQNPRHLVRRRGQEARLRCSPMKGHSHVYWYRQLPEEGLKFMVYLQKENIIDESGMPKERFSAEFPKEGPSILRIQQVVRGDSAAYFCASSPPSSRASNEKLFFGSGTQLSVL.

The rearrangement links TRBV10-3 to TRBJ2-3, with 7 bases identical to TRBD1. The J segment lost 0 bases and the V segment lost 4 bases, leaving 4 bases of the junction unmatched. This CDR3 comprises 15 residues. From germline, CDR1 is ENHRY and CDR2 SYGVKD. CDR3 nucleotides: TGTGCCATCAGTGTAACGACAGGGAGCACAGATACGCAGTATTTT. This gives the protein CAISVTTGSTDTQYF.

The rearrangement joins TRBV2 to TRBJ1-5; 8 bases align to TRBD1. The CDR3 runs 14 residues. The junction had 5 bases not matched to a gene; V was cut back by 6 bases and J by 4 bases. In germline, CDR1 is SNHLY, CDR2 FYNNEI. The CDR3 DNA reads TGTGCCAGCAGCGGACAGGGTAGGAATCAGCCCCAGCATTTT. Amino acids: CASSGQGRNQPQHF. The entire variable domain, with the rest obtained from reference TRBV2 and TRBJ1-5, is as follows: EPEVTQTPSHQVTQMGQEVILRCVPISNHLYFYWYRQILGQKVEFLVSFYNNEISEKSEIFDDQFSVERPDGSNFTLKIRSTKLEDSAMYFCASSGQGRNQPQHFGDGTRLSIL.

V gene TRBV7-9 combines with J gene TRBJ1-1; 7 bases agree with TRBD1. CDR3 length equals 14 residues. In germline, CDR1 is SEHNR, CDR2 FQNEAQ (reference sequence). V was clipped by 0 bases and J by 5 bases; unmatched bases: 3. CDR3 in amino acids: CASSLAGGQTEAFF. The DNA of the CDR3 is TGTGCCAGCAGCTTAGCAGGGGGCCAAACTGAAGCTTTCTTT.

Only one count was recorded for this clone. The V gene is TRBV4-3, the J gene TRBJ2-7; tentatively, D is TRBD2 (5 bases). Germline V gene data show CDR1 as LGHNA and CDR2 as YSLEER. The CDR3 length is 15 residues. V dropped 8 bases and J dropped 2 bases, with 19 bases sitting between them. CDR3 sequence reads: CASAFWSGATYEQYF. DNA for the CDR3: TGCGCCAGCGCGTTTTGGAGCGGAGCTACCTACGAGCAGTACTTC.

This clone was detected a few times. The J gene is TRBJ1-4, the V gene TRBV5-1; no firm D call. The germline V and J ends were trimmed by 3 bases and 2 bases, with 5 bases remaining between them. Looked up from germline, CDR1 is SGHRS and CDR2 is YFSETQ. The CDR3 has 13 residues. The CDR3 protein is CASSSRTNEKLFF. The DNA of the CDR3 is TGCGCCAGCAGCTCCCGGACTAATGAAAAACTGTTTTTT.

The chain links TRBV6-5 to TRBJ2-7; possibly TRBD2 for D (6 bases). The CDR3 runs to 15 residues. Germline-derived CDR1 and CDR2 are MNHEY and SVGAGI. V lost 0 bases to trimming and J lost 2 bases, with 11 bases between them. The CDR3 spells CASSYSGGKAYEQYF. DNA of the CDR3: TGTGCCAGCAGTTACTCAGGAGGGAAAGCCTACGAGCAGTACTTC.

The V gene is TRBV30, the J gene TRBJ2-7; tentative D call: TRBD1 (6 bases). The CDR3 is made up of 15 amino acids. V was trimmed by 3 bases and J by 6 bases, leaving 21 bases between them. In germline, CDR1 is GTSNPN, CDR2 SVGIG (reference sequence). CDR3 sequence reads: CAWSTTQGRWAEQYF. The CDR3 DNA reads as TGTGCCTGGAGCACCACACAGGGTAGGTGGGCCGAGCAGTACTTC. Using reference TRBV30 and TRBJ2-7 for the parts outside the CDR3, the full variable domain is SQTIHQWPATLVQPVGSPLSLECTVEGTSNPNLYWYRQAAGRGLQLLFYSVGIGQISSEVPQNLSASRPQDRQFILSSKKLLLSDSGFYLCAWSTTQGRWAEQYFGPGTRLTVT.

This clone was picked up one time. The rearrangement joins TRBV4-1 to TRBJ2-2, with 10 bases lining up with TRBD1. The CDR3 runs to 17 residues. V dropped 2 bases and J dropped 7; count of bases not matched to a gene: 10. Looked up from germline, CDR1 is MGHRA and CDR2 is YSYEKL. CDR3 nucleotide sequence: TGCGCCAGCAGCCAACAACACGGACAGGGGGTCCACGGGGAGCTGTTTTTT. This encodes CASSQQHGQGVHGELFF.

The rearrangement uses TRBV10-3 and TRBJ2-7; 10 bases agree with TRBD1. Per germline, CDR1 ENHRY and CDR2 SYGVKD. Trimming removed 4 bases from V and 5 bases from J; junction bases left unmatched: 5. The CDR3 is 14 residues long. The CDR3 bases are TGTGCCATCAGTGCTTCGGACAGGGGGAACGAGCAGTACTTC. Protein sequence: CAISASDRGNEQYF.

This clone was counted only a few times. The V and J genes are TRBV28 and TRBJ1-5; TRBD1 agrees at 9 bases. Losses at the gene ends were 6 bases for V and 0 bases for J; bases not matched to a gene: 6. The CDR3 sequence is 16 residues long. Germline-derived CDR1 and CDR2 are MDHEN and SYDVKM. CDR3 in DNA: TGTGCCAGCAGCGCCGGGACAGGGAGTAGCAATCAGCCCCAGCATTTT. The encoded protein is CASSAGTGSSNQPQHF.